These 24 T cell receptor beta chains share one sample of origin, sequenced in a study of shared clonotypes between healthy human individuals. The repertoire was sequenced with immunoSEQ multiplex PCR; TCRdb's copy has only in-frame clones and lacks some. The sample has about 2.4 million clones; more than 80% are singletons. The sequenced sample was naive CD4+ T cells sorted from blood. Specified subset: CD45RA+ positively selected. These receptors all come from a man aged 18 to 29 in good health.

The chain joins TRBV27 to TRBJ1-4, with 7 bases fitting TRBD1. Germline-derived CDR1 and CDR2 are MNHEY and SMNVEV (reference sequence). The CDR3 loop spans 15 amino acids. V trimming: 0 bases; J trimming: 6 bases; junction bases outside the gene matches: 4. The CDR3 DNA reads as TGTGCCAGCAGTTTATCAGGAAGGGGGCATGAAAAACTGTTTTTT. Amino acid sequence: CASSLSGRGHEKLFF.

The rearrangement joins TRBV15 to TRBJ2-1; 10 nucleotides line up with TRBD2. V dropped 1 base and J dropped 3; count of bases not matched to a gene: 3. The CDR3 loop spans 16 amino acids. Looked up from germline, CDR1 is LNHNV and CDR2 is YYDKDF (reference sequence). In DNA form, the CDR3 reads TGTGCCACCAGCAGAGCCCCTAGCGGGGGCTACAATGAGCAGTTCTTC. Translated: CATSRAPSGGYNEQFF.

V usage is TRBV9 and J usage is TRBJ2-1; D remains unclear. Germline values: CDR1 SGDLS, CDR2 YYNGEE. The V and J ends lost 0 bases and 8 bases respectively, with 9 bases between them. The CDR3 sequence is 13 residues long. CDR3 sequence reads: CASSVDEGHEQFF. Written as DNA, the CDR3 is TGTGCCAGCAGCGTAGATGAAGGACATGAGCAGTTCTTC. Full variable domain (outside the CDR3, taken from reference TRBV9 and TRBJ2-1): DSGVTQTPKHLITATGQRVTLRCSPRSGDLSVYWYQQSLDQGLQFLIQYYNGEERAKGNILERFSAQQFPDLHSELNLSSLELGDSALYFCASSVDEGHEQFFGPGTRLTVL.

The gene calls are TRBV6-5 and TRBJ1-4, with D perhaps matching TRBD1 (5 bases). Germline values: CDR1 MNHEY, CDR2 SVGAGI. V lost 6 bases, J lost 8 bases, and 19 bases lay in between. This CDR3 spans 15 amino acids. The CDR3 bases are TGTGCCAGCAGCCACGTCGTTGTGGGGACGGAAAAACTGTTTTTT. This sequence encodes CASSHVVVGTEKLFF.

The CDR3 nucleotides are TGTGCCTGGAGTCCTCTTTACCGGGACAGGTTCAATCAGCCCCAGCATTTT. Its translation is CAWSPLYRDRFNQPQHF. The chain is built from TRBV30 and TRBJ1-5; TRBD1 agrees at 8 bases. V trimming: 2 bases; J trimming: 3 bases; junction bases outside the gene matches: 12. Germline lookup yields CDR1 GTSNPN and CDR2 SVGIG (reference sequence). The CDR3 covers 17 residues.

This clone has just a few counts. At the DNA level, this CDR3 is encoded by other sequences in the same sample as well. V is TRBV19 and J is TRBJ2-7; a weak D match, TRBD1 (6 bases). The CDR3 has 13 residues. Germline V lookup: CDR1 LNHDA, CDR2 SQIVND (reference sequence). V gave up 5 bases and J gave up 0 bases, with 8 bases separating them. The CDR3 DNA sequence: TGTGCCAGTAGTCGGACAGTCTCCTACGAGCAGTACTTC. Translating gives CASSRTVSYEQYF.

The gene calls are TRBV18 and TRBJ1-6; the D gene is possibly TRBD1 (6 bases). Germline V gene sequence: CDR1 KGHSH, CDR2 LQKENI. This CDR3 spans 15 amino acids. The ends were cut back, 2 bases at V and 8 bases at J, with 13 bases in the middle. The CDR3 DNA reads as TGTGCCAGCTCACCATCCGCAGGGGAGGATTCACCCCTCCACTTT. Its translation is CASSPSAGEDSPLHF. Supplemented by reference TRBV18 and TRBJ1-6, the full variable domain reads NAGVMQNPRHLVRRRGQEARLRCSPMKGHSHVYWYRQLPEEGLKFMVYLQKENIIDESGMPKERFSAEFPKEGPSILRIQQVVRGDSAAYFCASSPSAGEDSPLHFGNGTRLTVT.

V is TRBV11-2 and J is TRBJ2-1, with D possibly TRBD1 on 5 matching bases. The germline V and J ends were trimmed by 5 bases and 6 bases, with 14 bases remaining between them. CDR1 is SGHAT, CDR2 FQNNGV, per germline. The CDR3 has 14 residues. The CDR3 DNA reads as TGTGCCAGCAGCCCCGACAGCCAGCGCAATGAGCAGTTCTTC. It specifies CASSPDSQRNEQFF.

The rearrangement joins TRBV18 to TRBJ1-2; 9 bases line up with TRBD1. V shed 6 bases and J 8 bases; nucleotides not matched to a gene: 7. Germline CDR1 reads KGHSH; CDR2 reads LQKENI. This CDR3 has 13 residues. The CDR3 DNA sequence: TGTGCCAGCTCTCTCGGACAGGGGTTCGGCTACACCTTC. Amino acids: CASSLGQGFGYTF.

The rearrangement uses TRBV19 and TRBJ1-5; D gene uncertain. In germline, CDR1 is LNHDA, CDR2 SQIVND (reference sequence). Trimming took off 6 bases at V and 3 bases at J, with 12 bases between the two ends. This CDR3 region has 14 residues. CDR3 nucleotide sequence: TGTGCCAGTAGCCTAGGTGGGTACAATCAGCCCCAGCATTTT. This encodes CASSLGGYNQPQHF.

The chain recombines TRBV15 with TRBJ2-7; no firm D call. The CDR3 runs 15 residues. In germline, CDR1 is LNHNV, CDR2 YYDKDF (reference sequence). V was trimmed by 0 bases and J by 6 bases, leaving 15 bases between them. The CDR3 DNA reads TGTGCCACCAGCAGAGAGAGACCAGGTTTTTCCGAGCAGTACTTC. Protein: CATSRERPGFSEQYF.

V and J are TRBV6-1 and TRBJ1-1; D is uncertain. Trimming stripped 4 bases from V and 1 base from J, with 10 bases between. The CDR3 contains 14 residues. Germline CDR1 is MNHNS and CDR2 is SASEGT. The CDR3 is CASSAGLKNTEAFF. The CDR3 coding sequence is TGTGCCAGCAGTGCCGGTTTAAAGAACACTGAAGCTTTCTTT.

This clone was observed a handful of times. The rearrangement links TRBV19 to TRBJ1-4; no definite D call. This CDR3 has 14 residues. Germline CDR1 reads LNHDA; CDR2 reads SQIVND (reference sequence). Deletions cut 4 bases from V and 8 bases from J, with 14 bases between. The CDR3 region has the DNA TGTGCCAGTAGTACCGGATGGGTCCAGGAAAAACTGTTTTTT. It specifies CASSTGWVQEKLFF.

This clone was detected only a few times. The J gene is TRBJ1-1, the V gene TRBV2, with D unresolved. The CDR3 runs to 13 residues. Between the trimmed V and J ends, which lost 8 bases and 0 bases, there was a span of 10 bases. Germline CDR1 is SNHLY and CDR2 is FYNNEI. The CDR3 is CASFRSMNTEAFF. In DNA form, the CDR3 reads TGTGCCAGCTTCCGTTCTATGAACACTGAAGCTTTCTTT. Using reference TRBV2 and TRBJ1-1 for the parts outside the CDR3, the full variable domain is EPEVTQTPSHQVTQMGQEVILRCVPISNHLYFYWYRQILGQKVEFLVSFYNNEISEKSEIFDDQFSVERPDGSNFTLKIRSTKLEDSAMYFCASFRSMNTEAFFGQGTRLTVV.

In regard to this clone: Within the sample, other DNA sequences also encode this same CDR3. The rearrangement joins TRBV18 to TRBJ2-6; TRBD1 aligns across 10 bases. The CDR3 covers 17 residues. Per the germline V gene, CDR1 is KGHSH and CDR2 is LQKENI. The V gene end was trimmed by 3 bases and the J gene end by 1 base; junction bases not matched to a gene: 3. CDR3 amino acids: CASSPGQGISGANVLTF. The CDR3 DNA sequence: TGTGCCAGCTCACCGGGACAGGGGATATCTGGGGCCAACGTCCTGACTTTC.

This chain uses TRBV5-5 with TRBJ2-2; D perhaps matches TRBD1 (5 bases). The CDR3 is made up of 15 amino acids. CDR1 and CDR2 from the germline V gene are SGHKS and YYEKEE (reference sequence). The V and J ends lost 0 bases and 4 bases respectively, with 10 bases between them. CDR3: CASSLEGAGTGELFF. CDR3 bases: TGTGCCAGCAGCTTGGAAGGGGCTGGCACCGGGGAGCTGTTTTTT. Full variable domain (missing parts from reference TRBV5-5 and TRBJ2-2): DAGVTQSPTHLIKTRGQQVTLRCSPISGHKSVSWYQQVLGQGPQFIFQYYEKEERGRGNFPDRFSARQFPNYSSELNVNALLLGDSALYLCASSLEGAGTGELFFGEGSRLTVL.

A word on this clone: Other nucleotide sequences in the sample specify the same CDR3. The CDR3: CAISEPGQGVGYTF. The CDR3 bases are TGTGCCATCAGTGAGCCGGGACAGGGGGTTGGCTACACCTTC. V gene TRBV10-3 combines with J gene TRBJ1-2, with 11 nucleotides matching TRBD1. The germline CDR1 and CDR2 sequences are ENHRY and SYGVKD. The CDR3 has 14 residues. Trimming took 2 bases from V and 7 from J; bases not matched to a gene: 3.

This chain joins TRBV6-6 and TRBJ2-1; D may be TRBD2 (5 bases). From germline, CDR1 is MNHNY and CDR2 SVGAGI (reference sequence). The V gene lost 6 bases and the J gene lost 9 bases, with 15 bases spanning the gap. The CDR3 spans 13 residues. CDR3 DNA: TGTGCCAGCAGCCCAACTAGTTTGGTTGAGCAGTTCTTC. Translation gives CASSPTSLVEQFF.

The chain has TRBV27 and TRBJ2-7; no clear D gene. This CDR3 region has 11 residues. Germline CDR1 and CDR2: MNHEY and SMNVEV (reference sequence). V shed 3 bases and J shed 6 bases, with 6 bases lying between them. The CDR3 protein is CASSFLGEQYF. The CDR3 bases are TGTGCCAGCAGTTTCTTAGGCGAGCAGTACTTC.

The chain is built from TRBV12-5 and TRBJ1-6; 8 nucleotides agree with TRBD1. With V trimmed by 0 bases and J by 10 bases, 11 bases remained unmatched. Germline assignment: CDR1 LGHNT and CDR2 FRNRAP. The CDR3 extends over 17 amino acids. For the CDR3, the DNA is TGTGCTAGTGGTTTGGTAGTGACAGGGGCCCCGGAATCACCCCTCCACTTT. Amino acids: CASGLVVTGAPESPLHF. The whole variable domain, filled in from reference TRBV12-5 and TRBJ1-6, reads DARVTQTPRHKVTEMGQEVTMRCQPILGHNTVFWYRQTMMQGLELLAYFRNRAPLDDSGMPKDRFSAEMPDATLATLKIQPSEPRDSAVYFCASGLVVTGAPESPLHFGNGTRLTVT.

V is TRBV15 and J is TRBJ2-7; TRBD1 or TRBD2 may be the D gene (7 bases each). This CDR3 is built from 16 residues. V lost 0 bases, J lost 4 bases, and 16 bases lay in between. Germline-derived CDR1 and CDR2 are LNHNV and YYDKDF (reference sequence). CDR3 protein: CATSRDRQGGKYEQYF. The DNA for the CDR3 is TGTGCCACCAGCAGAGATAGGCAGGGGGGGAAATACGAGCAGTACTTC.

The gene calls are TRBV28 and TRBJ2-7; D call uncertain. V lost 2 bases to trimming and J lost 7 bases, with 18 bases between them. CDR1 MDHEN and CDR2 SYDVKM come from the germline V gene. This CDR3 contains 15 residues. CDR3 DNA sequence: TGTGCCAGCAGTTTAACGAACAGTATCAAAGAAGAGCAGTACTTC. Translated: CASSLTNSIKEEQYF.

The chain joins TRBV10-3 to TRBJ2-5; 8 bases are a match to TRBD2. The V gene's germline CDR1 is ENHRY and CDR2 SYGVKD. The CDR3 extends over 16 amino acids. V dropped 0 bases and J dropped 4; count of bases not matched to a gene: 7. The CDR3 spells CAISESGSGGRETQYF. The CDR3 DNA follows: TGTGCCATCAGTGAGTCGGGATCGGGAGGGAGAGAGACCCAGTACTTC.

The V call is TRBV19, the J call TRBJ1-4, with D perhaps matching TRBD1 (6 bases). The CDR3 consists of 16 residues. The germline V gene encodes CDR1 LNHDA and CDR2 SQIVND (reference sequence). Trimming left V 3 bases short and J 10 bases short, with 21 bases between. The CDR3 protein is CASSIQGQLAGAKLFF. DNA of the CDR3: TGTGCCAGTAGTATCCAGGGACAACTTGCGGGGGCAAAACTGTTTTTT.